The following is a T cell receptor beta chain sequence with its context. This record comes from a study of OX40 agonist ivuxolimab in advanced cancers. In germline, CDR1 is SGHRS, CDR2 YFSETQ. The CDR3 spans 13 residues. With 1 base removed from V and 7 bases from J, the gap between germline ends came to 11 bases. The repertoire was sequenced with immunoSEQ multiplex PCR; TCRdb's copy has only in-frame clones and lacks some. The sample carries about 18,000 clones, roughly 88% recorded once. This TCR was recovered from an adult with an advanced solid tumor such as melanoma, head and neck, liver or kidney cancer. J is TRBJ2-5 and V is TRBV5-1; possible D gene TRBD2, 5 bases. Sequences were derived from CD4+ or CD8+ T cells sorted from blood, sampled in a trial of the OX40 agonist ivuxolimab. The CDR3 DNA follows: TGCGCCAGCAGCTTGATCTCCGAGGGGACCCAGTACTTC. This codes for CASSLISEGTQYF.